The 10 T cell receptor beta chains below all came from one sample that was sequenced in a study of cytomegalovirus exposure and HLA in healthy donors (dated by TCRdb to about 2017). Library preparation was by the immunoSEQ multiplex PCR assay. A mixture of 60 forward primers for TCR Vbeta segments and 13 reverse primers for TCR Jbeta segments was used in the multiplex PCR. Here the immuneACCESS table is served through TCRdb, limited to in-frame sequences with V and J called. Missing clones are a known gap in these copies; in checked studies unresolved V genes cover under half, and the rest lacks a known reason. This sample has some 220,000 clones in its table, and roughly 84% of those were observed once. The top ten constitute 0.24% of the sample. The specimen was PBMCs. These receptors were obtained from a girl aged 2 to 10 in good health and CMV-seronegative.

The chain employs TRBV6-6 and TRBJ1-3, with 7 bases fitting TRBD1. Losses at the gene ends were 4 bases for V and 0 bases for J; bases not matched to a gene: 3. CDR1 MNHNY and CDR2 SVGAGI come from the germline V gene (reference sequence). There are 15 residues in the CDR3. Written as DNA, the CDR3 is TGTGCCAGCAGTTCGGACAGGCGCTCTGGAAACACCATATATTTT. The encoded protein is CASSSDRRSGNTIYF.

DNA of the CDR3: TGCGCCAGCAGCCAAGATACCCGGCCGACTTTCTACGAGCAGTACTTC. This gives the protein CASSQDTRPTFYEQYF. This chain uses TRBV4-1 with TRBJ2-7; D call uncertain. Germline CDR1 reads MGHRA; CDR2 reads YSYEKL. The CDR3 is made up of 16 amino acids. V lost 0 bases and J lost 3, with 15 bases in between.

This sequence joins TRBV18 and TRBJ2-7, with a tentative D call TRBD2 (6 bases). Trimming took off 3 bases at V and 1 base at J, with 7 bases between the two ends. CDR3 size: 13 residues. The germline V gene encodes CDR1 KGHSH and CDR2 LQKENI. The CDR3, as DNA: TGTGCCAGCTCACCCGGGACTTCCTACGAGCAGTACTTC. This translates into CASSPGTSYEQYF.

This chain joins TRBV9 and TRBJ2-7; 12 bases match TRBD2. V gave up 4 bases and J gave up 0 bases; unmatched junction bases: 2. Germline V gene data show CDR1 as SGDLS and CDR2 as YYNGEE. CDR3 length: 15 residues. The CDR3 region is CASSKGLAGSYEQYF. CDR3 in DNA: TGTGCCAGCAGCAAGGGACTAGCGGGCTCCTACGAGCAGTACTTC.

The CDR3: CASSQGQQGNYGYTF. The CDR3 coding sequence is TGCGCCAGCAGCCAAGGACAACAGGGGAACTATGGCTACACCTTC. V and J are TRBV4-1 and TRBJ1-2; 7 bases are shared with TRBD1. The J segment lost 2 bases and the V segment lost 1 base, leaving 4 bases of the junction unmatched. Germline V gene sequence: CDR1 MGHRA, CDR2 YSYEKL. CDR3 size: 15 residues.

The gene calls are TRBV12-2 and TRBJ2-5; TRBD2, the table's D call, was not compared with the DNA. TRBV12-2 counts as a pseudogene. CDR3 length equals 17 residues. The CDR3 is CASRHPLYGGRKRTQYF. The CDR3 nucleotides are TGTGCAAGTCGCCACCCCCTCTATGGCGGGCGTAAGAGAACCCAGTACTTC.

The table lists this clone with a count of one. V usage is TRBV6-1 and J usage is TRBJ2-5; 8 bases fit TRBD1. The CDR3 loop spans 14 amino acids. From germline, CDR1 is MNHNS and CDR2 SASEGT. Unmatched junction bases numbered 10, after V lost 9 bases and J lost 4 bases. The CDR3 region has the DNA TGTGCCAGTATACCAGGGGGCCGGGGAGAGACCCAGTACTTC. This sequence encodes CASIPGGRGETQYF.

The chain links TRBV9 to TRBJ2-5; tentatively, D is TRBD2 (5 bases). From germline, CDR1 is SGDLS and CDR2 YYNGEE. The V gene lost 0 bases and the J gene lost 2 bases, with 20 bases spanning the gap. The CDR3 runs to 18 residues. In DNA, the CDR3 is TGTGCCAGCAGCGTAGGGGCCGGAAAAACGGGGATTCAAGAGACCCAGTACTTC. Its translation: CASSVGAGKTGIQETQYF. Full variable domain (rest looked up from reference TRBV9 and TRBJ2-5): DSGVTQTPKHLITATGQRVTLRCSPRSGDLSVYWYQQSLDQGLQFLIQYYNGEERAKGNILERFSAQQFPDLHSELNLSSLELGDSALYFCASSVGAGKTGIQETQYFGPGTRLLVL.

The V call is TRBV4-1, the J call TRBJ1-2; 12 positions agree with TRBD1. CDR3 length: 16 residues. Germline V lookup: CDR1 MGHRA, CDR2 YSYEKL. V was pared by 0 bases and J by 6 bases, with 5 bases of the junction left unmatched. CDR3 in DNA: TGCGCCAGCAGCCAAGACGGGACAGGGGGCGCCGATGGCTACACCTTC. Translating gives CASSQDGTGGADGYTF.

The V call is TRBV27, the J call TRBJ1-6; no firm D call. This CDR3 spans 15 amino acids. From germline, CDR1 is MNHEY and CDR2 SMNVEV (reference sequence). V lost 1 base to trimming and J lost 5 bases, with 9 bases between them. The CDR3 nucleotides read TGTGCCAGCAGTTTATGGGAGCGGAATAATTCACCCCTCCACTTT. Residues: CASSLWERNNSPLHF.